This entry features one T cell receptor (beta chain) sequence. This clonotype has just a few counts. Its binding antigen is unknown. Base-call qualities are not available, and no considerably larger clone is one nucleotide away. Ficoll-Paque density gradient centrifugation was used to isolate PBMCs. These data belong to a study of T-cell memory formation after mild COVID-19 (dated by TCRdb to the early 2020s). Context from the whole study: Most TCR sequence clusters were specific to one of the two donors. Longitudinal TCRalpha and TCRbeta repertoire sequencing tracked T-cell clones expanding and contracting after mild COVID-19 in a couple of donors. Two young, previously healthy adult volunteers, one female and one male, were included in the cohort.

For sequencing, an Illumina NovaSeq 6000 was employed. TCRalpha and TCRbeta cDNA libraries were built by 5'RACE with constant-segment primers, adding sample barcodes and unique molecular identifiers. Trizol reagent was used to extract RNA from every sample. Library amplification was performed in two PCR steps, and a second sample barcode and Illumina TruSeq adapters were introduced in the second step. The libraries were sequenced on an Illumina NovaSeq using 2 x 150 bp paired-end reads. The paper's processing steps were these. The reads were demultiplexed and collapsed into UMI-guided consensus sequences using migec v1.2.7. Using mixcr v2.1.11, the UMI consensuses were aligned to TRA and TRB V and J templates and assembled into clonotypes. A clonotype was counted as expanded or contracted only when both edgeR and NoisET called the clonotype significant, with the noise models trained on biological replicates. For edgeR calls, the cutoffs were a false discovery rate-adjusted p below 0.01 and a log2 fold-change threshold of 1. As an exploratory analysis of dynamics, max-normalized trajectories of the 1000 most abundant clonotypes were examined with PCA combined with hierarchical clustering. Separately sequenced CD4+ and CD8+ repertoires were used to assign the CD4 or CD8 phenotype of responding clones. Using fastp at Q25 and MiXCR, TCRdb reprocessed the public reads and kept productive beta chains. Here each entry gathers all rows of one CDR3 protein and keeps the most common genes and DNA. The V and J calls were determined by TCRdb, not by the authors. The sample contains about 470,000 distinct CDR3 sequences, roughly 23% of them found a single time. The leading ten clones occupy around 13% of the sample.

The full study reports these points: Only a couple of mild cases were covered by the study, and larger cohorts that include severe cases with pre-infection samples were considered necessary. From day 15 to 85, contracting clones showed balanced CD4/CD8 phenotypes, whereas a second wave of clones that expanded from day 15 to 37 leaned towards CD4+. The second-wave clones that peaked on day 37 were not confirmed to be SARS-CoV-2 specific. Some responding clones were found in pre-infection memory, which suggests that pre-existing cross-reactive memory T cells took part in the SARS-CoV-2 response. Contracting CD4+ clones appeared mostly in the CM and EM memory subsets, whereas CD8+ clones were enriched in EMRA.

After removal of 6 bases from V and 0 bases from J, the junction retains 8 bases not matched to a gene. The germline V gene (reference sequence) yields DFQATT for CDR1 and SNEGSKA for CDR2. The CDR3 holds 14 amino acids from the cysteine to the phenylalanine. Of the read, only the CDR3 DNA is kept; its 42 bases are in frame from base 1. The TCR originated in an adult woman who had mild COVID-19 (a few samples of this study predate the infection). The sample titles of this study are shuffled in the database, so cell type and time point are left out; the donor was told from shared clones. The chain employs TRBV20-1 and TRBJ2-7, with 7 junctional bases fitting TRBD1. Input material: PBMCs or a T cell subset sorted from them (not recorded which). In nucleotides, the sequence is TGCAGTGCGAGGGGGACAGTTTCCTCCTACGAGCAGTACTTC. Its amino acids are CSARGTVSSYEQYF.